The 31 T cell receptor beta chains reported below all come from one sample, sequenced in a study of early T cells in non-severe SARS-CoV-2 infection. TCRdb analysed the 5' RACE reads with MiXCR anew, one entry per CDR3 protein. In the table there are tens of thousands of distinct CDR3 sequences, over 3.5% of which are singletons. The sequenced material came from whole blood. Receptors were obtained from an adult who was a healthcare worker with PCR-confirmed SARS-CoV-2 infection or an uninfected control (not recorded which).

The CDR3 sequence is CSARDRLRGGTNEQFF. In DNA form, the CDR3 reads TGCAGTGCTAGAGATCGCCTGCGGGGGGGGACCAATGAGCAGTTCTTC. The chain joins TRBV20-1 to TRBJ2-1, with TRBD2 matching over 9 bases. The CDR3 loop spans 16 amino acids. Germline assignment: CDR1 DFQATT and CDR2 SNEGSKA (reference sequence). V lost 0 bases, J lost 6 bases, and 9 bases stayed unmatched.

This clonotype was counted only a few times. V and J are TRBV7-9 and TRBJ2-6; D is tentatively TRBD1 or TRBD2 (5 bases each). The CDR3 spans 19 residues. Germline CDR1 is SEHNR and CDR2 is FQNEAQ (reference sequence). Trimming cost V 3 bases and J 4 bases, with 22 bases left between them. The CDR3 region has the DNA TGTGCCAGCAGCTTGTCGGGGCCCCATAGTAATGCCGGGGCCAACGTCCTGACTTTC. It translates to CASSLSGPHSNAGANVLTF.

This clonotype showed up many times. The CDR3 sequence: CASSEGNWFGTGSNEQFF. The DNA for the CDR3 is TGTGCCAGCAGTGAAGGTAATTGGTTCGGGACAGGGAGCAATGAGCAGTTCTTC. The chain recombines TRBV6-1 with TRBJ2-1; 9 nucleotides agree with TRBD1. Germline loops: CDR1 MNHNS, CDR2 SASEGT. The CDR3 is 18 amino acids. After removal of 1 base from V and 6 bases from J, the junction contained 13 bases not matched to a gene.

The chain employs TRBV27 and TRBJ1-1; unclear D gene. Germline V lookup: CDR1 MNHEY, CDR2 SMNVEV (reference sequence). V was trimmed by 4 bases and J by 0 bases, leaving 9 bases between them. This CDR3 is built from 14 residues. Written as DNA, the CDR3 is TGTGCCAGCAGTTCTCATTGGATGAACACTGAAGCTTTCTTT. Its translation is CASSSHWMNTEAFF.

This clonotype has ten or more counts. This chain connects TRBV30 to TRBJ1-1; no firm D call. The germline V and J ends were trimmed by 0 bases and 5 bases, with 13 bases remaining between them. From germline, CDR1 is GTSNPN and CDR2 SVGIG (reference sequence). This CDR3 is built from 14 residues. CDR3 protein: CAWSVKGVRTEAFF. In DNA form, the CDR3 reads TGTGCCTGGAGTGTAAAGGGAGTAAGAACTGAAGCTTTCTTT. Full variable domain (outside the CDR3, taken from reference TRBV30 and TRBJ1-1): SQTIHQWPATLVQPVGSPLSLECTVEGTSNPNLYWYRQAAGRGLQLLFYSVGIGQISSEVPQNLSASRPQDRQFILSSKKLLLSDSGFYLCAWSVKGVRTEAFFGQGTRLTVV.

At least ten counts were recorded for this clonotype. The V call is TRBV5-1, the J call TRBJ2-7; the match to TRBD1 covers 10 bases. V lost 4 bases and J lost 2; bases outside the gene matches: 3. Germline V gene data show CDR1 as SGHRS and CDR2 as YFSETQ. The CDR3 covers 14 residues. The CDR3 here is CASSLGQGAYEQYF. In DNA, the CDR3 is TGCGCCAGCAGCCTTGGACAGGGGGCCTACGAGCAGTACTTC.

This clonotype was counted ten times or more. The genes are TRBV20-1 and TRBJ2-1, with D perhaps matching TRBD2 (7 bases). The CDR3 sequence is 17 residues long. The germline V gene encodes CDR1 DFQATT and CDR2 SNEGSKA (reference sequence). The V end lost 2 bases, the J end lost 7 bases, and 24 bases lay between the germline ends. The CDR3 DNA sequence: TGCAGTGCTAGACCACTCCCGAGTTGGGGGGGGGCAAATGAGCAGTTCTTC. Its protein is CSARPLPSWGGANEQFF.

This clonotype was observed at least ten times. The chain is built from TRBV5-4 and TRBJ2-1; D unresolved. Germline V gene data show CDR1 as SGHNT and CDR2 as YYREEE (reference sequence). This CDR3 region has 14 residues. V lost 1 base and J 3 bases, leaving 8 bases between the germline ends. CDR3 loop: CASSLYGYYNEQFF. CDR3 DNA sequence: TGTGCCAGCAGCTTGTATGGCTACTACAATGAGCAGTTCTTC.

This clonotype was detected ten times or more. CDR3 DNA: TGTGCCAGCAGTGGGACAGGGAATAATTCACCCCTCCACTTT. Translation gives CASSGTGNNSPLHF. This chain connects TRBV12-3 or TRBV12-4 to TRBJ1-6; TRBD1 matches at 9 bases. V shed 5 bases, J shed 5 bases, and the junction held 1 base outside the gene matches. This CDR3 is 14 amino acids long.

This clonotype was found many times. The chain has TRBV29-1 and TRBJ1-2; D call uncertain. The CDR3 runs to 14 residues. The V end lost 6 bases, the J end lost 4 bases, and 18 bases lay between the germline ends. Germline V gene sequence: CDR1 SQVTM, CDR2 ANQGSEA. CDR3 coding DNA: TGCAGCGTCGTACCGTCAGGCCCGCTCTATGGCTACACCTTC. This sequence encodes CSVVPSGPLYGYTF.

This clonotype was counted at least ten times. V usage is TRBV20-1 and J usage is TRBJ2-7; D is undetermined. The V gene's germline CDR1 is DFQATT and CDR2 SNEGSKA (reference sequence). V was trimmed by 0 bases and J by 3 bases, leaving 12 bases between them. There are 14 residues in the CDR3. In nucleotides, the CDR3 is TGCAGTGCTAGAGACCCAAAGGGCAGCTACGAGCAGTACTTC. Protein: CSARDPKGSYEQYF.

J is TRBJ2-1 and V is TRBV5-1; D is possibly TRBD1 (6 bases). V was shortened by 0 bases and J by 6 bases, with 13 bases between the two germline ends. The CDR3 length is 15 residues. Germline V gene lookup returns CDR1 SGHRS and CDR2 YFSETQ. This chain's CDR3 is CASSLVQGPGNEQFF. The CDR3 coding sequence is TGCGCCAGCAGCTTGGTTCAGGGGCCGGGCAATGAGCAGTTCTTC.

This clonotype was detected many times. V and J are TRBV29-1 and TRBJ2-1; D gene ambiguous. The CDR3 spans 11 residues. V was cut by 3 bases and J by 8 bases, with 8 bases left in between. Germline V CDR1 and CDR2: SQVTM, ANQGSEA. The CDR3 DNA follows: TGCAGCGTTGAGGGTGGGGATGAGCAGTTCTTC. The encoded protein is CSVEGGDEQFF.

At least ten counts were recorded for this clonotype. The chain couples TRBV29-1 to TRBJ2-5; 7 bases are a match to TRBD1. Losses at the gene ends were 0 bases for V and 4 bases for J; bases not matched to a gene: 5. Germline-derived CDR1 and CDR2 are SQVTM and ANQGSEA. CDR3 length: 14 amino acids. DNA of the CDR3: TGCAGCGTTGAAGATACCCGGGACAGAGAGACCCAGTACTTC. It translates to CSVEDTRDRETQYF.

This clonotype has ten or more counts. The rearrangement joins TRBV7-9 to TRBJ2-5; 8 positions agree with TRBD2. CDR3 length: 15 residues. The trim removed 5 bases at V and 2 bases at J, leaving 7 bases unmatched. The germline CDR1 and CDR2 sequences are SEHNR and FQNEAQ (reference sequence). CDR3 residues: CASSRWVAGQETQYF. CDR3 nucleotides: TGTGCCAGCAGCCGCTGGGTAGCGGGGCAAGAGACCCAGTACTTC.

The table lists this clonotype with many counts. The chain recombines TRBV4-2 with TRBJ2-3, with 8 nucleotides matching TRBD2. Germline loops: CDR1 LGHNA, CDR2 YNFKEQ. CDR3 size: 16 residues. V trimming: 2 bases; J trimming: 2 bases; junction bases outside the gene matches: 6. CDR3 in amino acids: CASSQPGLGDTDTQYF. The CDR3 DNA reads as TGTGCCAGCAGCCAACCGGGACTAGGGGACACAGATACGCAGTATTTT.

This clonotype came up many times. The rearrangement uses TRBV19 and TRBJ1-5; D uncertain. The CDR3 spans 15 residues. Germline CDR1 reads LNHDA; CDR2 reads SQIVND (reference sequence). The V end was cut by 6 bases, the J end by 0 bases, with 12 bases between. The CDR3 region is CASSLSQNSNQPQHF. In nucleotides, the CDR3 is TGTGCCAGTAGCCTCTCCCAGAATAGCAATCAGCCCCAGCATTTT.

This clonotype was observed at least ten times. This chain uses TRBV2 with TRBJ2-1; TRBD1 aligns across 8 bases. V lost 6 bases, J lost 5 bases, and 6 bases stayed unmatched. Germline CDR1 and CDR2: SNHLY and FYNNEI. CDR3 size: 14 residues. The CDR3 region is CASRGQGLDNEQFF. The CDR3 DNA is TGTGCCAGCAGAGGACAGGGATTGGACAATGAGCAGTTCTTC. The full variable domain, rest sourced from reference TRBV2 and TRBJ2-1, is EPEVTQTPSHQVTQMGQEVILRCVPISNHLYFYWYRQILGQKVEFLVSFYNNEISEKSEIFDDQFSVERPDGSNFTLKIRSTKLEDSAMYFCASRGQGLDNEQFFGPGTRLTVL.

At least ten counts were recorded for this clonotype. The V call is TRBV14, the J call TRBJ1-3, with no clear D. Germline V lookup: CDR1 SGHDN, CDR2 FVKESK. There are 17 residues in the CDR3. The ends were cut back, 0 bases at V and 1 base at J, with 13 bases in the middle. In nucleotides, the CDR3 is TGTGCCAGCAGCCAAGAATCGTGGGCACTTTCTGGAAACACCATATATTTT. It encodes CASSQESWALSGNTIYF.

This clonotype was counted between two and nine times. The chain recombines TRBV4-1 with TRBJ1-4; D is ambiguous. Germline CDR1 and CDR2: MGHRA and YSYEKL. Trimming removed 1 base at V and 3 bases at J, with 12 bases between. CDR3 length: 16 amino acids. CDR3 sequence: CASSQGEWQANEKLFF. The CDR3 DNA sequence: TGCGCCAGCAGCCAAGGAGAATGGCAGGCTAATGAAAAACTGTTTTTT.

Only a few counts were recorded for this clonotype. The chain carries TRBV9 and TRBJ2-5, with TRBD1 identical over 9 bases. Looked up from germline, CDR1 is SGDLS and CDR2 is YYNGEE. The CDR3 extends over 15 amino acids. V lost 4 bases and J lost 5; bases outside the gene matches: 9. The chain's CDR3 is CASSPNIGTGETQYF. DNA of the CDR3: TGTGCCAGCAGCCCGAACATAGGGACAGGGGAGACCCAGTACTTC. Full variable domain (remainder filled in from reference TRBV9 and TRBJ2-5): DSGVTQTPKHLITATGQRVTLRCSPRSGDLSVYWYQQSLDQGLQFLIQYYNGEERAKGNILERFSAQQFPDLHSELNLSSLELGDSALYFCASSPNIGTGETQYFGPGTRLLVL.

This clonotype appeared many times. The gene calls are TRBV29-1 and TRBJ1-2; possible D gene TRBD1, 5 bases. The CDR3 sequence is 12 residues long. V was shortened by 6 bases and J by 4 bases, with 12 bases between the two germline ends. From germline, CDR1 is SQVTM and CDR2 ANQGSEA. CDR3 in amino acids: CSVAGTGYGYTF. CDR3 sequence (DNA): TGCAGCGTGGCCGGGACTGGCTATGGCTACACCTTC.

The chain links TRBV4-1 to TRBJ2-7; the D gene is possibly TRBD1 (5 bases). V lost 2 bases to trimming and J lost 3 bases, with 20 bases between them. The germline gives CDR1 MGHRA, CDR2 YSYEKL. The CDR3 has 17 residues. The CDR3 DNA reads TGCGCCAGCAGCCAACCCAATTCAGGGATGGGTATCTACGAGCAGTACTTC. Translated: CASSQPNSGMGIYEQYF.

This clonotype occurred many times. The chain recombines TRBV12-3 or TRBV12-4 with TRBJ1-2, with 7 bases that match TRBD1. J gave up 4 bases and V 6 bases, and 2 bases lay outside the gene matches. There are 12 residues in the CDR3. For the CDR3, the DNA is TGTGCCAGCAGATCAGGGGGCTATGGCTACACCTTC. It specifies CASRSGGYGYTF.

This clonotype was detected a few times. The chain carries TRBV12-3 or TRBV12-4 and TRBJ2-3; TRBD2 aligns across 8 bases. The V gene end was trimmed by 7 bases and the J gene end by 7 bases; junction bases not matched to a gene: 13. CDR3 length: 15 residues. CDR3 region: CASTAGGLVGYTQYF. CDR3 DNA sequence: TGTGCCAGCACTGCGGGGGGACTAGTGGGTTATACGCAGTATTTT.

In this sample, this clonotype turned up many times. V and J are TRBV25-1 and TRBJ2-7; 8 positions match TRBD1. V lost 7 bases to trimming and J lost 7 bases; unmatched junction nucleotides: 9. The CDR3 is 13 amino acids. In germline, CDR1 is MGHDK, CDR2 SYGVNS. The CDR3 region is CASNEQGASEQYF. CDR3 nucleotide sequence: TGTGCCAGCAATGAGCAGGGGGCCAGTGAGCAGTACTTC.

The chain joins TRBV5-6 to TRBJ2-7; no definite D call. There are 13 residues in the CDR3. V lost 4 bases and J lost 2, with 10 bases in between. Germline V gives CDR1 SGHDT, CDR2 YYEEEE. As DNA, the CDR3 is TGTGCCAGCAGCCCAGGAAGCACCTACGAGCAGTACTTC. Protein: CASSPGSTYEQYF. Full variable domain (rest looked up from reference TRBV5-6 and TRBJ2-7): DAGVTQSPTHLIKTRGQQVTLRCSPKSGHDTVSWYQQALGQGPQFIFQYYEEEERQRGNFPDRFSGHQFPNYSSELNVNALLLGDSALYLCASSPGSTYEQYFGPGTRLTVT.

This clonotype appeared many times. This chain's CDR3 is CASSRGQSTDTQYF. In nucleotides, the CDR3 is TGCGCCAGCAGCCGGGGACAGAGCACAGATACGCAGTATTTT. The chain employs TRBV5-1 and TRBJ2-3; TRBD1 aligns across 7 bases. Germline V gene data show CDR1 as SGHRS and CDR2 as YFSETQ. CDR3 size: 14 residues. Losses at the gene ends were 4 bases for V and 0 bases for J; bases not matched to a gene: 2.

This clonotype was recorded a few times. CDR3 residues: CASRASGGDEQFF. The CDR3 coding sequence is TGTGCCAGCAGGGCTAGCGGGGGAGATGAGCAGTTCTTC. The rearrangement links TRBV12-3 or TRBV12-4 to TRBJ2-1, with 10 bases matching TRBD2. Trimming cost V 6 bases and J 8 bases; bases outside gene matches: 4. The CDR3 loop spans 13 amino acids.

The table lists this clonotype with a few counts. The chain combines TRBV15 with TRBJ2-5; a weak D match, TRBD2 (6 bases). The CDR3 has 15 residues. Germline CDR1 and CDR2: LNHNV and YYDKDF (reference sequence). The germline V and J ends were trimmed by 7 bases and 1 base, with 16 bases remaining between them. For the CDR3, the DNA is TGTGCCACCAACCCGGGAGCGGAAATCCAAGAGACCCAGTACTTC. Translation gives CATNPGAEIQETQYF.

V gene TRBV25-1 combines with J gene TRBJ1-4; maybe TRBD1 (5 bases). The CDR3 is made up of 14 amino acids. Germline V CDR1 and CDR2: MGHDK, SYGVNS. The ends were cut back, 3 bases at V and 7 bases at J, with 12 bases in the middle. CDR3 DNA sequence: TGTGCCAGCAGTGACCGCGGCGGGGGTGAAAAACTGTTTTTT. This encodes CASSDRGGGEKLFF.